The 22 T cell receptor beta chains below come from one sample, sequenced in a study of human T cells and chemical hapten exposure. Noted time point: pre-sensitization, week 0. The treatment here: therapeutic diphenylcyclopropenone sensitization with weekly scalp DPC. TCRdb independently ran MiXCR on the RACE reads; one entry per CDR3 protein. The table shows approximately 260,000 distinct CDR3 sequences, with approximately 8.4% occurring only once. Here the sequenced sample was whole blood, taken in connection with sensitization to the hapten diphenylcyclopropenone (DPC). Source of these receptors: a woman aged 40 to 55 with alopecia areata. Some clones in this sample may be carry-over from other donors' samples.

This chain links TRBV6-2 or TRBV6-3 with TRBJ1-1; 8 positions agree with TRBD1. V lost 2 bases and J lost 4; bases outside the gene matches: 3. The germline CDR1 and CDR2 sequences are MNHEY and SVGEGT. The CDR3 contains 14 residues. The CDR3 loop is CASSYPGQGTEAFF. The CDR3 DNA reads TGTGCCAGCAGTTACCCCGGACAGGGCACTGAAGCTTTCTTT.

The chain links TRBV18 to TRBJ2-5; a possible D gene is TRBD1 (6 bases). Germline V gives CDR1 KGHSH, CDR2 LQKENI. V gave up 3 bases and J gave up 4 bases, with 12 bases separating them. CDR3 size: 14 residues. In DNA form, the CDR3 reads TGTGCCAGCTCACCGCTGGACAGTGGAGAGACCCAGTACTTC. Translating gives CASSPLDSGETQYF.

V and J are TRBV25-1 and TRBJ1-2; the D gene is possibly TRBD1 (5 bases). The CDR3 has 15 residues. Germline V CDR1 and CDR2: MGHDK, SYGVNS. V shed 3 bases and J shed 6 bases, with 17 bases lying between them. CDR3 bases: TGTGCCAGCAGTGAGTGGGCAGGGCAGGCTGATGGCTACACCTTC. The encoded protein is CASSEWAGQADGYTF.

This clonotype appeared a few times. The chain couples TRBV4-2 to TRBJ2-5, with 12 bases fitting TRBD2. CDR1 is LGHNA, CDR2 YNFKEQ, per germline. The CDR3 contains 16 residues. Germline trimming cut 3 bases from V and 2 bases from J; bases unmatched to any gene: 4. CDR3 nucleotides: TGTGCCAGCAGCCAGCCTGGACTAGCGGGACAAGAGACCCAGTACTTC. Its translation: CASSQPGLAGQETQYF.

This chain links TRBV7-9 with TRBJ2-7, with D possibly matching TRBD1 (6 bases). The CDR3 totals 15 residues. Germline loops: CDR1 SEHNR, CDR2 FQNEAQ (reference sequence). V was trimmed by 5 bases and J by 3 bases, leaving 17 bases between them. In DNA, the CDR3 is TGTGCCAGCAGCCTACGGACAGCCTGGAGCTACGAGCAGTACTTC. This translates into CASSLRTAWSYEQYF.

This clonotype was detected a few times. The rearrangement uses TRBV6-2 or TRBV6-3 and TRBJ1-1, with a tentative D call TRBD1 (5 bases). Germline values: CDR1 MNHEY, CDR2 SVGEGT. The CDR3 runs to 14 residues. With 8 bases removed from V and 10 bases from J, the gap between germline ends came to 23 bases. The CDR3 here is CASGMISGPSGAFF. As DNA, the CDR3 is TGTGCCAGCGGTATGATATCGGGACCCTCCGGAGCTTTCTTT.

This chain uses TRBV30 with TRBJ2-5; 7 bases fit TRBD2. The CDR3 extends over 14 amino acids. The V and J ends lost 2 bases and 5 bases, in that order; junction bases with no gene match: 8. CDR1 and CDR2 from the germline V gene are GTSNPN and SVGIG (reference sequence). CDR3 bases: TGTGCCTGGAGTAAGGTGGGCGGGAGTGAGACCCAGTACTTC. It yields the protein CAWSKVGGSETQYF.

In its sample, this clonotype was seen a few times. The chain employs TRBV27 and TRBJ1-1, with TRBD1 as a possible D gene (6 bases). Germline V lookup: CDR1 MNHEY, CDR2 SMNVEV (reference sequence). The V gene lost 7 bases and the J gene lost 4 bases, with 16 bases spanning the gap. The CDR3 runs 14 residues. The CDR3 region has the DNA TGTGCCAGCACCTTACGAGGGGGGGCCACTGAAGCTTTCTTT. Amino acids: CASTLRGGATEAFF.

This clonotype came up many times. V and J are TRBV7-2 and TRBJ1-5, with D maybe TRBD1 (5 bases). The germline CDR1 and CDR2 sequences are SGHTA and FQGNSA. CDR3 length: 13 amino acids. V lost 3 bases to trimming and J lost 7 bases, with 10 bases between them. The CDR3 reads CASSFTGNQPQHF. Here the CDR3 DNA reads TGTGCCAGCAGCTTCACAGGTAACCAGCCCCAGCATTTT.

V and J are TRBV30 and TRBJ2-4, with D perhaps assigned TRBD1 or TRBD2 (5 bases each). The V gene's germline CDR1 is GTSNPN and CDR2 SVGIG (reference sequence). The CDR3 is 15 amino acids. V was cut by 1 base and J by 6 bases, with 16 bases left in between. CDR3 sequence reads: CAWSGETGPLNIQYF. DNA of the CDR3: TGTGCCTGGAGTGGAGAGACGGGACCCTTAAACATTCAGTACTTC.

This clonotype was picked up a small number of times. This chain links TRBV12-3 or TRBV12-4 with TRBJ2-7; 14 bases are shared with TRBD2. There are 16 residues in the CDR3. With 8 bases clipped from V and 2 bases from J, the junction kept 8 bases outside the gene matches. CDR3 sequence: CASDGGTSGSPYEQYF. Here the CDR3 DNA reads TGTGCCAGCGATGGCGGGACTAGCGGGAGTCCCTACGAGCAGTACTTC.

The sample holds a few counts of this clonotype. The V and J genes are TRBV20-1 and TRBJ2-7, with no clear D. Germline V gene data show CDR1 as DFQATT and CDR2 as SNEGSKA (reference sequence). The CDR3 covers 13 residues. Trimming shortened V by 6 bases and J by 2 bases, and 14 bases separated the two germline ends. The CDR3 coding sequence is TGCAGTGCCGAGACGGGTTCGGCCTACGAGCAGTACTTC. Protein product: CSAETGSAYEQYF.

The genes are TRBV18 and TRBJ1-2; 8 nucleotides line up with TRBD1. The CDR3 has 15 residues. CDR1 KGHSH and CDR2 LQKENI come from the germline V gene. After removal of 2 bases from V and 3 bases from J, the junction contained 5 bases not matched to a gene. The CDR3: CASSPWAGGDYGYTF. The CDR3 DNA is TGTGCCAGCTCACCATGGGCAGGGGGCGACTATGGCTACACCTTC.

The chain has TRBV3-1 and TRBJ2-5; 13 bases are shared with TRBD2. The germline V gene has CDR1 LGHDT and CDR2 YNNKEL (reference sequence). CDR3 size: 18 residues. Trimming at V came to 4 bases and at J to 5 bases, leaving 13 bases not matched to a gene. This CDR3 is CASSRRLGLAGVWETQYF. CDR3 DNA sequence: TGTGCCAGCAGCCGTCGGCTTGGACTAGCGGGAGTATGGGAGACCCAGTACTTC.

There are a few counts of this clonotype. The J gene is TRBJ2-5, the V gene TRBV9; D is unresolved. Germline values: CDR1 SGDLS, CDR2 YYNGEE. The germline V and J ends were trimmed by 4 bases and 1 base, with 11 bases remaining between them. The CDR3 runs to 14 residues. The CDR3 region is CASSPIGVQETQYF. The CDR3 nucleotides read TGTGCCAGCAGCCCGATAGGAGTCCAAGAGACCCAGTACTTC.

The chain links TRBV6-2 or TRBV6-3 to TRBJ2-1, with TRBD2 identical over 7 bases. Germline CDR1 reads MNHEY; CDR2 reads SVGEGT. J was trimmed by 5 bases and V by 0 bases; bases with no gene match: 16. CDR3 length: 19 residues. The CDR3 reads CASSYSSLAALLRHNEQFF. CDR3 DNA sequence: TGTGCCAGCAGTTACTCGAGCCTAGCGGCTTTACTCCGCCACAATGAGCAGTTCTTC.

The CDR3 DNA is TGCAGTGCTAGACAGGGGGTGGAAGAGACCCAGTACTTC. It codes for CSARQGVEETQYF. The gene calls are TRBV20-1 and TRBJ2-5, with TRBD1 matching over 7 bases. Germline V gene sequence: CDR1 DFQATT, CDR2 SNEGSKA (reference sequence). The ends lost 2 bases at V and 3 bases at J; junction bases unmatched: 3. The CDR3 totals 13 residues.

This clonotype turned up a few times. The chain is built from TRBV28 and TRBJ2-3; 14 bases are a match to TRBD2. V trimming: 6 bases; J trimming: 6 bases; junction bases outside the gene matches: 11. The CDR3 covers 17 residues. Germline-derived CDR1 and CDR2 are MDHEN and SYDVKM. The CDR3: CASSFGTSGRSTDTQYF. CDR3 DNA: TGTGCCAGCAGCTTCGGGACTAGCGGGAGATCAACGGATACGCAGTATTTT.

The table lists this clonotype with a few counts. The chain employs TRBV20-1 and TRBJ1-5, with a tentative D call TRBD1 (6 bases). Deletions cut 4 bases from V and 3 bases from J, with 13 bases between. CDR3 length: 14 amino acids. CDR1 is DFQATT, CDR2 SNEGSKA, per germline (reference sequence). Here the CDR3 DNA reads TGCAGTGCTAAAACAGGGAGTGACAATCAGCCCCAGCATTTT. This codes for CSAKTGSDNQPQHF.

The chain carries TRBV7-2 and TRBJ2-3; TRBD2 matches 9 bases. Trimming at V came to 5 bases and at J to 14 bases, leaving 14 bases not matched to a gene. The germline CDR1 and CDR2 sequences are SGHTA and FQGNSA. The CDR3 consists of 14 residues. The CDR3 DNA reads as TGTGCCAGCAGCCGTCCGGGACTAGCCTCCCGACGGTATTTT. It yields the protein CASSRPGLASRRYF.

This chain uses TRBV14 with TRBJ2-3, with 8 bases aligning to TRBD2. CDR3 size: 15 residues. Germline values: CDR1 SGHDN, CDR2 FVKESK. The V gene end was trimmed by 1 base and the J gene end by 2 bases; junction bases not matched to a gene: 2. In nucleotides, the CDR3 is TGTGCCAGCAGCCAAGGGACTAGCACCACAGATACGCAGTATTTT. This sequence encodes CASSQGTSTTDTQYF.

This clonotype was detected ten times or more. The CDR3 sequence is CASSLGAGQYGYTF. The CDR3 nucleotides are TGTGCCAGCAGTTTAGGCGCAGGGCAATATGGCTACACCTTC. This chain joins TRBV12-3 or TRBV12-4 and TRBJ1-2; perhaps TRBD1 as D (5 bases). Trimming cost V 1 base and J 5 bases, with 11 bases left between them. This CDR3 is 14 amino acids long.